These T cell receptor beta chains were read from a single sample in a study of shared clonotypes between healthy human individuals. The table came from immunoSEQ multiplex PCR; TCRdb's copy has only in-frame clones and leaves some out. The data show about 2.3 million clones, just over 90% seen once. Specimen: naive CD4+ T cells from PBMCs. These receptors were collected from a man aged 18 to 35 in good health. Some clones in this sample may be carry-over from other donors' samples. Both conserved end residues are part of each CDR3. D genes are given only for firm matches. The size of a clone is reported for some rows only, either as once, few or many, or as a class for expanded clones.

V	D	J	size	CDR3
TRBV15	NA	TRBJ2-1	NA	CATSRGGTEGEQFF
TRBV28	NA	TRBJ1-2	NA	CASSLGSGGTYGYTF
TRBV28	NA	TRBJ1-1	NA	CASSSVGLNTEAFF
TRBV6-5	NA	TRBJ1-4	NA	CASSSDRSQRKLFF
TRBV27	NA	TRBJ1-2	NA	CASRGPGLFYGYTF
TRBV7-7	TRBD2	TRBJ2-5	NA	CASSPEREAWETQYF
TRBV7-9	NA	TRBJ1-3	NA	CASSPASGNTIYF
TRBV2	NA	TRBJ2-2	NA	CASSETRGSPGELFF
TRBV18	TRBD2	TRBJ2-7	NA	CASSNGTSGYEQYF
TRBV5-1	NA	TRBJ1-2	NA	CASSFDGNYGYTF
TRBV27	NA	TRBJ2-1	NA	CASSFKAIGSSYNEQFF
TRBV6-5	NA	TRBJ2-3	NA	CASRRIEGAGTQYF
TRBV28	TRBD1	TRBJ1-2	NA	CASSTGTGANYGYTF
TRBV9	NA	TRBJ2-1	NA	CASSVGLARWNEQFF
TRBV19	NA	TRBJ2-3	NA	CASSNGVAQYF
TRBV9	NA	TRBJ1-3	NA	CASSRREGSGNTIYF
TRBV5-1	TRBD2	TRBJ2-5	NA	CASSPRGGNSQETQYF
TRBV7-9	NA	TRBJ1-2	NA	CASKAPTGSTNYGYTF
TRBV5-1	TRBD2	TRBJ2-3	NA	CASSYRLAGDRDTQYF
TRBV2	TRBD1	TRBJ1-1	NA	CASSDHGQGGEAFF
TRBV5-8	NA	TRBJ1-1	once	CASSLVGGGDTEAFF
TRBV4-2	NA	TRBJ1-3	NA	CASSPQGLDGNTIYF
TRBV2	TRBD2	TRBJ2-7	NA	CASSEAWEGREQYF
TRBV5-1	NA	TRBJ2-3	NA	CASSLGGTTSTDTQYF
TRBV6-5	NA	TRBJ2-7	NA	CASSFRGGVYEQYF
TRBV5-1	NA	TRBJ2-1	NA	CASGLNNEQFF
TRBV5-1	NA	TRBJ1-1	NA	CASSTGQNTEAFF
TRBV7-8	NA	TRBJ2-7	NA	CASSIQPIHEQYF
TRBV6-5	NA	TRBJ2-5	NA	CASSRTVQETQYF
TRBV7-3	NA	TRBJ1-1	NA	CASSFWGRQENTEAFF
TRBV28	NA	TRBJ2-1	NA	CASSLLAGGNEQFF
TRBV28	NA	TRBJ1-6	NA	CASSPGTMNSPLHF
TRBV28	NA	TRBJ2-7	once	CASSLTGEQYF
TRBV6-5	NA	TRBJ1-2	NA	CASSPRGYYGYTF
TRBV6-5	NA	TRBJ1-6	NA	CASSYYRQALGPLHF
TRBV6-1	NA	TRBJ2-7	NA	CATLPDSREQYF
TRBV6-1	NA	TRBJ2-7	NA	CASRWTEISYEQYF
TRBV9	TRBD1	TRBJ2-2	NA	CASSVTGANTGELFF
TRBV7-9	TRBD1	TRBJ2-2	NA	CASSPGQGANTGELFF
TRBV28	NA	TRBJ2-3	NA	CASSTSSAPFSDTQYF
TRBV28	TRBD1	TRBJ2-1	once	CASSQTGVVYNEQFF
TRBV2	NA	TRBJ2-5	few	CASKQSGETQYF
TRBV6-1	NA	TRBJ1-1	NA	CASSLDRTHTEAFF
TRBV5-1	NA	TRBJ2-7	once	CASTPGNSYEQYF